A selection of T cell receptor beta chains follows, all from one sample in a study of blood T cell repertoires in COVID-19. Assay: immunoSEQ multiplex PCR; the TCRdb copy retains only in-frame clones and omits some. The sample contains some 250,000 clones, 91% of which appear only once. Sequenced: PBMCs or T cells enriched from blood (not recorded which). The receptor source for this set is a human donor in a cohort exposed to, infected with or recovered from COVID-19 (not recorded which). The donor label of this sample is uncertain. CDR3s include the opening cysteine and the closing phenylalanine or tryptophan. A D gene is named only where the DNA matches it firmly. Expanded clones are given a class, and other clones once, few, many or no size at all.

cdr3_aa: CASSQEAGDEQFF; cdr3_nt: TGTGCCAGCAGCCAGGAAGCGGGCGATGAGCAGTTCTTC; d_call: NA; v_call: TRBV3-1/TRBV3-2; clone_size: few; j_call: TRBJ2-1
cdr3_aa: CASSQGGGNTEAFF; cdr3_nt: TGTGCCAGCAGCCAAGGAGGGGGAAACACTGAAGCTTTCTTT; d_call: NA; v_call: TRBV3-1/TRBV3-2; clone_size: NA; j_call: TRBJ1-1
cdr3_aa: CASSESVTYNEQFF; cdr3_nt: TGTGCCAGCAGTGAGTCGGTCACCTACAATGAGCAGTTCTTC; d_call: NA; v_call: TRBV2; clone_size: NA; j_call: TRBJ2-1
cdr3_aa: CASFPGGYTEAFF; cdr3_nt: TGTGCCAGCTTCCCAGGGGGATACACTGAAGCTTTCTTT; d_call: TRBD1; v_call: TRBV6-5; clone_size: NA; j_call: TRBJ1-1
cdr3_aa: CASSVVIPGLAGNTGELFF; cdr3_nt: TGTGCCAGCAGCGTAGTGATCCCGGGACTAGCGGGGAACACCGGGGAGCTGTTTTTT; d_call: TRBD2; v_call: TRBV9; clone_size: NA; j_call: TRBJ2-2
cdr3_aa: CASSLHQASNQPQHF; cdr3_nt: TGTGCCAGCAGCTTGCACCAAGCGAGCAATCAGCCCCAGCATTTT; d_call: NA; v_call: TRBV7-8; clone_size: NA; j_call: TRBJ1-5
cdr3_aa: CASSFTGLAYNEQFF; cdr3_nt: TGTGCCAGCAGCTTCACCGGACTAGCCTACAATGAGCAGTTCTTC; d_call: TRBD2; v_call: TRBV7-2; clone_size: NA; j_call: TRBJ2-1
cdr3_aa: CASSSEGWSNYGYTF; cdr3_nt: TGTGCCAGCAGCTCGGAGGGCTGGAGTAACTATGGCTACACCTTC; d_call: NA; v_call: TRBV5-6; clone_size: NA; j_call: TRBJ1-2
cdr3_aa: CSVERGSSGGGEQFF; cdr3_nt: TGCAGCGTTGAAAGAGGCTCTAGCGGGGGTGGTGAGCAGTTCTTC; d_call: TRBD2; v_call: TRBV29-1; clone_size: NA; j_call: TRBJ2-1
cdr3_aa: CASSLADGTGGEKLFF; cdr3_nt: TGTGCCAGCAGCTTAGCGGATGGGACAGGGGGTGAAAAACTGTTTTTT; d_call: TRBD1; v_call: TRBV7-9; clone_size: NA; j_call: TRBJ1-4
cdr3_aa: CASSYALAFAGELFF; cdr3_nt: TGTGCCAGCAGTTACGCACTAGCGTTCGCCGGGGAGCTGTTTTTT; d_call: TRBD2; v_call: TRBV6-5; clone_size: NA; j_call: TRBJ2-2
cdr3_aa: CASSRAGDGFSGNTIYF; cdr3_nt: TGTGCCAGTAGTAGGGCAGGGGACGGTTTTTCTGGAAACACCATATATTTT; d_call: NA; v_call: TRBV19; clone_size: NA; j_call: TRBJ1-3
cdr3_aa: CASSATVNTEAFF; cdr3_nt: TGTGCCAGCAGCGCCACAGTTAACACTGAAGCTTTCTTT; d_call: NA; v_call: TRBV11-3; clone_size: once; j_call: TRBJ1-1
cdr3_aa: CAWSVSRTGTGNTIYF; cdr3_nt: TGTGCCTGGAGTGTAAGCCGGACGGGGACTGGAAACACCATATATTTT; d_call: NA; v_call: TRBV30; clone_size: NA; j_call: TRBJ1-3
cdr3_aa: CASSYPGTGLNTGELFF; cdr3_nt: TGTGCCAGCAGTTACCCCGGGACAGGGCTGAACACCGGGGAGCTGTTTTTT; d_call: TRBD1; v_call: TRBV6-2/TRBV6-3; clone_size: NA; j_call: TRBJ2-2
cdr3_aa: CASSIRISGGSTDTQYF; cdr3_nt: TGTGCCAGTAGTATTCGTATTAGCGGGGGAAGCACAGATACGCAGTATTTT; d_call: TRBD2; v_call: TRBV19; clone_size: NA; j_call: TRBJ2-3
cdr3_aa: CASSPLGGSDYEQYF; cdr3_nt: TGTGCCAGCTCCCCCCTGGGGGGGTCCGACTACGAGCAGTACTTC; d_call: TRBD2; v_call: TRBV18; clone_size: NA; j_call: TRBJ2-7
cdr3_aa: CAWSVRGITEAFF; cdr3_nt: TGTGCCTGGAGTGTACGAGGGATCACTGAAGCTTTCTTT; d_call: NA; v_call: TRBV30; clone_size: NA; j_call: TRBJ1-1
cdr3_aa: CAISEKGQGDTEAFF; cdr3_nt: TGTGCCATCAGTGAGAAGGGACAGGGGGACACTGAAGCTTTCTTT; d_call: TRBD1; v_call: TRBV10-3; clone_size: once; j_call: TRBJ1-1
cdr3_aa: CASAGVGKTGSQYF; cdr3_nt: TGTGCCAGCGCCGGGGTAGGGAAGACAGGGTCGCAGTATTTT; d_call: TRBD1; v_call: TRBV2; clone_size: NA; j_call: TRBJ2-3
cdr3_aa: CASSVAPLTVISGNTIYF; cdr3_nt: TGTGCCAGCAGCGTAGCCCCGCTGACAGTAATCTCTGGAAACACCATATATTTT; d_call: NA; v_call: TRBV9; clone_size: NA; j_call: TRBJ1-3
cdr3_aa: CASRDRGTNAEAFF; cdr3_nt: TGTGCCAGTCGGGACAGGGGGACGAACGCTGAAGCTTTCTTT; d_call: TRBD1; v_call: TRBV19; clone_size: NA; j_call: TRBJ1-1
cdr3_aa: CASSLDSGGGTDTQYF; cdr3_nt: TGTGCCAGCAGCTTAGATTCGGGGGGGGGCACAGATACGCAGTATTTT; d_call: TRBD2; v_call: TRBV13; clone_size: NA; j_call: TRBJ2-3
cdr3_aa: CASSRSTSGHNEQFF; cdr3_nt: TGTGCCAGCAGTCGAAGCACTAGCGGCCACAATGAGCAGTTCTTC; d_call: TRBD2; v_call: TRBV6-2/TRBV6-3; clone_size: NA; j_call: TRBJ2-1
cdr3_aa: CASSGAGGSGEQYF; cdr3_nt: TGTGCCAGTAGTGGGGCAGGGGGCTCGGGCGAGCAGTACTTC; d_call: TRBD1; v_call: TRBV19; clone_size: NA; j_call: TRBJ2-7
cdr3_aa: CASSEGTGRGGYTF; cdr3_nt: TGTGCCAGCAGTGAGGGGACAGGCAGGGGTGGCTACACCTTC; d_call: TRBD1; v_call: TRBV2; clone_size: NA; j_call: TRBJ1-2
cdr3_aa: CASSLSSLPYEQYF; cdr3_nt: TGTGCCAGCAGCTTATCTAGCCTTCCCTACGAGCAGTACTTC; d_call: NA; v_call: TRBV5-4; clone_size: NA; j_call: TRBJ2-7
cdr3_aa: CASSEVSQGSEQFF; cdr3_nt: TGCGCCAGCAGTGAGGTTAGTCAGGGCAGTGAGCAGTTCTTC; d_call: NA; v_call: TRBV10-2; clone_size: NA; j_call: TRBJ2-1
cdr3_aa: CASSDSTNGGAHTQYF; cdr3_nt: TGTGCCAGCAGTGACTCGACTAATGGGGGGGCGCATACGCAGTATTTT; d_call: NA; v_call: TRBV6-4; clone_size: NA; j_call: TRBJ2-3
cdr3_aa: CASRRTNTGELFF; cdr3_nt: TGTGCCAGCAGGCGGACGAACACCGGGGAGCTGTTTTTT; d_call: NA; v_call: TRBV7-3; clone_size: few; j_call: TRBJ2-2
cdr3_aa: CASSQDSRSGNTIYF; cdr3_nt: TGTGCCAGCAGCCAGGACAGTCGTAGTGGAAACACCATATATTTT; d_call: NA; v_call: TRBV7-6; clone_size: NA; j_call: TRBJ1-3
cdr3_aa: CASITEQGARGPPFF; cdr3_nt: TGTGCCAGCATTACCGAACAGGGGGCGCGAGGGCCGCCGTTCTTC; d_call: TRBD1; v_call: TRBV4-2; clone_size: NA; j_call: TRBJ2-1
cdr3_aa: CASSEFRGNQPQHF; cdr3_nt: TGTGCCAGCAGTGAATTCAGGGGCAATCAGCCCCAGCATTTT; d_call: NA; v_call: TRBV25-1; clone_size: NA; j_call: TRBJ1-5
cdr3_aa: CASNPGTGRGAEAFF; cdr3_nt: TGTGCCAGCAATCCCGGGACAGGGAGGGGGGCTGAAGCTTTCTTT; d_call: TRBD1; v_call: TRBV2; clone_size: few; j_call: TRBJ1-1
cdr3_aa: CASSPSQGADTQYF; cdr3_nt: TGTGCCAGCTCACCGTCCCAGGGGGCAGATACGCAGTATTTT; d_call: TRBD1; v_call: TRBV18; clone_size: NA; j_call: TRBJ2-3
cdr3_aa: CASSYGGGRYYEQYF; cdr3_nt: TGTGCCAGCAGTTACGGTGGGGGCAGGTACTACGAGCAGTACTTC; d_call: NA; v_call: TRBV6-5; clone_size: NA; j_call: TRBJ2-7
cdr3_aa: CASSPTGRMANEKLFF; cdr3_nt: TGTGCCAGCAGTCCTACAGGCAGAATGGCTAATGAAAAACTGTTTTTT; d_call: NA; v_call: TRBV27; clone_size: NA; j_call: TRBJ1-4
cdr3_aa: CASSQDTDRADTQYF; cdr3_nt: TGCGCCAGCAGCCAAGATACGGACAGGGCCGATACGCAGTATTTT; d_call: TRBD1; v_call: TRBV4-1; clone_size: NA; j_call: TRBJ2-3
cdr3_aa: CASSQGTSVAGETQYF; cdr3_nt: TGTGCCAGCAGCCAAGGGACTAGCGTGGCAGGGGAGACCCAGTACTTC; d_call: TRBD2; v_call: TRBV4-2; clone_size: NA; j_call: TRBJ2-5
cdr3_aa: CASSLAGGETQYF; cdr3_nt: TGTGCCAGCAGTTTAGCGGGGGGGGAGACCCAGTACTTC; d_call: TRBD2; v_call: TRBV5-4; clone_size: NA; j_call: TRBJ2-5
cdr3_aa: CASSQRRGNSPLHF; cdr3_nt: TGTGCCAGCAGCCAACGGAGGGGAAATTCACCCCTCCACTTT; d_call: NA; v_call: TRBV14; clone_size: NA; j_call: TRBJ1-6
cdr3_aa: CAWGLDQPQHF; cdr3_nt: TGTGCCTGGGGTCTAGATCAGCCCCAGCATTTT; d_call: NA; v_call: TRBV30; clone_size: NA; j_call: TRBJ1-5
cdr3_aa: CASSQEAPAASGGNTGELFF; cdr3_nt: TGCGCCAGCAGCCAAGAAGCCCCGGCGGCTAGCGGGGGGAACACCGGGGAGCTGTTTTTT; d_call: TRBD2; v_call: TRBV4-1; clone_size: few; j_call: TRBJ2-2
cdr3_aa: CASSVTRQTPYEQYF; cdr3_nt: TGTGCCAGTAGTGTGACACGACAGACCCCCTACGAGCAGTACTTC; d_call: NA; v_call: TRBV19; clone_size: NA; j_call: TRBJ2-7
cdr3_aa: CASSSEVFGNTIYF; cdr3_nt: TGTGCCAGCTCATCTGAGGTTTTTGGAAACACCATATATTTT; d_call: NA; v_call: TRBV18; clone_size: NA; j_call: TRBJ1-3
cdr3_aa: CAWSVRGTIYF; cdr3_nt: TGTGCCTGGAGTGTACGCGGCACCATATATTTT; d_call: NA; v_call: TRBV30; clone_size: NA; j_call: TRBJ1-3
cdr3_aa: CASSQEPSGFQETQYF; cdr3_nt: TGTGCCAGCAGCCAAGAACCAAGCGGGTTCCAAGAGACCCAGTACTTC; d_call: NA; v_call: TRBV4-2; clone_size: few; j_call: TRBJ2-5
cdr3_aa: CATTRGTANTGELFF; cdr3_nt: TGTGCCACGACTCGTGGGACAGCGAACACCGGGGAGCTGTTTTTT; d_call: TRBD1; v_call: TRBV10-3; clone_size: NA; j_call: TRBJ2-2
cdr3_aa: CATNLGHRSNSPLHF; cdr3_nt: TGTGCCACCAATCTTGGACACCGCTCCAATTCACCCCTCCACTTT; d_call: NA; v_call: TRBV24-1; clone_size: NA; j_call: TRBJ1-6
cdr3_aa: CARTIPRTVRPTEAFF; cdr3_nt: TGTGCCAGGACGATACCCAGGACAGTTCGCCCCACTGAAGCTTTCTTT; d_call: NA; v_call: TRBV7-9; clone_size: NA; j_call: TRBJ1-1
cdr3_aa: CSAPNGTEQFF; cdr3_nt: TGCAGCGCCCCAAATGGCACTGAGCAGTTCTTC; d_call: NA; v_call: TRBV29-1; clone_size: NA; j_call: TRBJ2-1
cdr3_aa: CASSYPGEKETQYF; cdr3_nt: TGTGCCAGCAGTTACCCAGGGGAAAAAGAGACCCAGTACTTC; d_call: NA; v_call: TRBV6-5; clone_size: NA; j_call: TRBJ2-5
cdr3_aa: CASSIPGDTQYF; cdr3_nt: TGTGCCAGTAGTATTCCGGGGGATACGCAGTATTTT; d_call: NA; v_call: TRBV19; clone_size: NA; j_call: TRBJ2-3